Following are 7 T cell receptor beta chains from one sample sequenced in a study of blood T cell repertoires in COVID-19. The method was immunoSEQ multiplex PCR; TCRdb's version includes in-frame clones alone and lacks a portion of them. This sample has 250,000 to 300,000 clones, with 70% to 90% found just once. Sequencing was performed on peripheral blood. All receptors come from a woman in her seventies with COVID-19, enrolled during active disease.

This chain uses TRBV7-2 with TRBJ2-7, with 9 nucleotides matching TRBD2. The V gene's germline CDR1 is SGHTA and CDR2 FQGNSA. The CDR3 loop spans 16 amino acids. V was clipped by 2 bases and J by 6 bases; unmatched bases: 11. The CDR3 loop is CASSLRPGLATGEQYF. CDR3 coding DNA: TGTGCCAGCAGCTTAAGACCGGGACTAGCAACCGGCGAGCAGTACTTC.

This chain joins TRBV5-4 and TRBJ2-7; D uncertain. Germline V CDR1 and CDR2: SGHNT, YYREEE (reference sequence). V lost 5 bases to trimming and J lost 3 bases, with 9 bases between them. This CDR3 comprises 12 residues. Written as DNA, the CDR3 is TGTGCCAGCAGTAACAGAGACTACGAGCAGTACTTC. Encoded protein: CASSNRDYEQYF.

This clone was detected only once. The CDR3 sequence: CSVARDREVETQYF. The CDR3, as DNA: TGCAGCGTTGCCCGGGACAGGGAGGTGGAGACCCAGTACTTC. The chain employs TRBV29-1 and TRBJ2-5, with TRBD1 identical over 9 bases. Germline V lookup: CDR1 SQVTM, CDR2 ANQGSEA. J lost 5 bases, V lost 4 bases, and 8 bases had no gene match. CDR3 length: 14 residues. The full variable domain, completed using reference TRBV29-1 and TRBJ2-5, is SAVISQKPSRDICQRGTSLTIQCQVDSQVTMMFWYRQQPGQSLTLIATANQGSEATYESGFVIDKFPISRPNLTFSTLTVSNMSPEDSSIYLCSVARDREVETQYFGPGTRLLVL.

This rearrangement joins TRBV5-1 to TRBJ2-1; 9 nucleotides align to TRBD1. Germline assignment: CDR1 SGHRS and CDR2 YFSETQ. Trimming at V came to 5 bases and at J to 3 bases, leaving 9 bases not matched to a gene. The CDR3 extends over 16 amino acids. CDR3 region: CASSSNPGQGYNEQFF. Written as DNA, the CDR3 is TGCGCCAGCAGTTCCAACCCGGGACAGGGCTACAATGAGCAGTTCTTC.

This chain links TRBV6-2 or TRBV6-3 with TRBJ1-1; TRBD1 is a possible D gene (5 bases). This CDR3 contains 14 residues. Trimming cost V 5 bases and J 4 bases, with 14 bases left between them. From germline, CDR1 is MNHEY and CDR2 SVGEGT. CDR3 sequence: CASSAPWGGTEAFF. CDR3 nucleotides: TGTGCCAGCAGTGCCCCGTGGGGGGGCACTGAAGCTTTCTTT.

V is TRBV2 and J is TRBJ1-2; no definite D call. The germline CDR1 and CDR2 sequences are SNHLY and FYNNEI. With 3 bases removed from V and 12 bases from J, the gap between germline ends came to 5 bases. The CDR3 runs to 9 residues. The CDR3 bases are TGTGCCAGCAGTGAGAGGAACACCTTC. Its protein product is CASSERNTF.

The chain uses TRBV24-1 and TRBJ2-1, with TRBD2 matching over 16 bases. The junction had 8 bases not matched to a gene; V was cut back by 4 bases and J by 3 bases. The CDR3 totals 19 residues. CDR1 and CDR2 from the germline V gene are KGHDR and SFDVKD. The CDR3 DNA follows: TGTGCCACCAGTGACTACGGGACTAGCGGGGGGGCCGGCTACAATGAGCAGTTCTTC. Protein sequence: CATSDYGTSGGAGYNEQFF.